This T cell receptor (beta chain) derives from a study of blood T cell repertoires in COVID-19. Germline V gene data show CDR1 as MNHEY and CDR2 as SVGAGI. V was clipped by 6 bases and J by 7 bases, with 12 bases between them. The CDR3 has 12 residues. The table came from immunoSEQ multiplex PCR; TCRdb's copy has only in-frame clones and leaves some out. The repertoire includes 85,000 to 130,000 clones, about two thirds of them detected once, and about 1% sits in the top ten. V is TRBV6-5 and J is TRBJ1-2; a weak D match, TRBD1 (5 bases). This clonotype originated in a human donor with acute or convalescent COVID-19. The donor label of this sample is uncertain. The sample comprised peripheral blood. For the CDR3, the DNA is TGTGCCAGCAGGGGGGGTTACCGTGGCTACACCTTC. Translation gives CASRGGYRGYTF.